This T cell receptor beta chain was obtained from a study of blood T cell repertoires in COVID-19. About the research overall: Samples taken during acute and convalescent COVID-19 were collected in the United States, Italy and Spain.

Per the original data handling: For nucleated cells, counts were estimated from reference gene primer amplification. The protocol was immunoSEQ multiplex PCR, while the TCRdb copy is restricted to in-frame clones and leaves out a portion. That table is the source of V, J and clone size, and D and trimming were worked out from the DNA. The table lists about 89,000 clones, less than 80% of them singletons. Germline CDR1 and CDR2: SGHVS and FQNEAQ. J gave up 1 base and V 4 bases, and 7 bases lay outside the gene matches. CDR3 length equals 16 residues. The sequence was obtained from a woman at least 80 years old with acute or convalescent COVID-19. The sequencing input was peripheral blood. The chain uses TRBV7-8 and TRBJ2-1; 7 positions agree with TRBD1. The CDR3 sequence: CASSSGTAASYNEQFF. CDR3 in DNA: TGTGCCAGCAGCTCCGGGACAGCCGCTTCCTACAATGAGCAGTTCTTC.